The 4 T cell receptor beta chains given below trace back to one sample, sequenced in a study of naive and memory T cell subsets. The treatment is: skin biopsy from PPD injection site in Mantoux-positive individual. A UMI-containing oligonucleotide was joined by 3' ligation to the TCR cDNA template. Four PCR rounds used nested alpha and beta constant region primers plus the SP2 primer. TCRdb processed the UMI-ligation and nested PCR reads anew with MiXCR; each CDR3 protein has one entry. The table lists more than 13,000 distinct CDR3 sequences, about 5.5% of them singletons. The sample was skin, taken from a tuberculin skin test site. The receptors stem from an adult in good health.

In this sample, this clonotype is medium-sized. The V gene is TRBV7-2, the J gene TRBJ2-7; weak D call: TRBD1 (6 bases). V lost 3 bases and J 9 bases, leaving 15 bases between the germline ends. Germline CDR1 is SGHTA and CDR2 is FQGNSA. The CDR3 consists of 13 residues. The DNA for the CDR3 is TGTGCCAGCAGCTTGCCGGGACACGGATCGCAGTACTTC. As protein: CASSLPGHGSQYF.

This clonotype was observed at least ten times. The chain links TRBV20-1 to TRBJ1-6; TRBD1 might be the D (5 bases). Germline values: CDR1 DFQATT, CDR2 SNEGSKA (reference sequence). CDR3 length equals 17 residues. The V gene lost 0 bases and the J gene lost 0 bases, with 12 bases spanning the gap. CDR3 loop: CSAREVGPSSYNSPLHF. Written as DNA, the CDR3 is TGCAGTGCTAGAGAAGTGGGGCCCAGCTCCTATAATTCACCCCTCCACTTT.

This clonotype is deemed medium-sized. V usage is TRBV20-1 and J usage is TRBJ2-3; TRBD2 might be the D (6 bases). The ends were cut back, 5 bases at V and 3 bases at J, with 18 bases in the middle. This CDR3 region has 15 residues. Germline V lookup: CDR1 DFQATT, CDR2 SNEGSKA (reference sequence). CDR3 in amino acids: CSAALSGLPTDTQYF. In DNA, the CDR3 is TGCAGTGCTGCCCTCTCGGGACTCCCGACAGATACGCAGTATTTT.

Ten or more counts support this clonotype. This chain links TRBV7-2 with TRBJ2-1; 9 bases fit TRBD2. The ends lost 1 base at V and 8 bases at J; junction bases unmatched: 6. Per germline, CDR1 SGHTA and CDR2 FQGNSA. The CDR3 runs to 15 residues. The CDR3 region is CASSLVGLARDEQFF. CDR3 DNA sequence: TGTGCCAGCAGCTTAGTAGGACTAGCGAGGGATGAGCAGTTCTTC.